These 25 T cell receptor beta chains share one sample of origin, sequenced in a study of T cells in Graves' hyperthyroidism and ophthalmopathy (dated by TCRdb to about 2019). Library preparation used multiplex PCR. Sequenced using an Illumina HiSeq 2000. TCR beta CDR3 regions were amplified from RNA transcripts. The first round of RT-PCR for the TCR CDR3 was performed with the HTBI primer set and the Qiagen OneStep RT-PCR kit. The raw public data were reprocessed by TCRdb itself: fastp quality trimming at Q25, MiXCR clonotype calling, in-frame beta chains only. Merged by CDR3 protein, the rows form single entries marked with the most common genes and DNA. Across this sample there are about 580,000 distinct CDR3 sequences, with around 42% seen only once. Roughly 7.7% of the sample is held by the ten biggest clonotypes. Material for sequencing was peripheral blood or thyroid tissue (not recorded which). The receptors were sampled from a young woman with Graves' hyperthyroidism.

A remark on this clonotype: Compared with germline, one end of the junction differs, possibly owing to a read error. The chain couples TRBV10-3 to TRBJ1-2; D remains ambiguous. The CDR3 is 10 amino acids. Germline V lookup: CDR1 ENHRY, CDR2 SYGVKD. The CDR3 is CAISENGYTF. CDR3 coding DNA: TGTGCCATCAGTGAGAATGGATACACCTTC.

This chain uses TRBV27 with TRBJ1-2, with 9 nucleotides matching TRBD1. Trimming cost V 8 bases and J 8 bases; bases outside gene matches: 12. The CDR3 has 14 residues. Germline assignment: CDR1 MNHEY and CDR2 SMNVEV (reference sequence). The chain's CDR3 is CASGAYRQGVGYTF. The CDR3, as DNA: TGTGCCAGCGGTGCCTACAGACAGGGGGTAGGCTACACCTTC.

The chain carries TRBV19 and TRBJ1-1; possible D gene TRBD1, 6 bases. The germline V gene has CDR1 LNHDA and CDR2 SQIVND (reference sequence). CDR3 size: 14 residues. The V and J ends lost 3 bases and 4 bases respectively, with 12 bases between them. CDR3 sequence reads: CASSMGARSTEAFF. CDR3 DNA: TGTGCCAGTAGTATGGGGGCGAGGAGCACTGAAGCTTTCTTT.

CDR3 sequence: CASTQGGRETQYF. CDR3 nucleotides: TGTGCCAGCACCCAGGGGGGACGGGAGACCCAGTACTTC. The rearrangement links TRBV7-9 to TRBJ2-5, with D perhaps matching TRBD1 (7 bases). V was shortened by 7 bases and J by 5 bases, with 14 bases between the two germline ends. Germline-derived CDR1 and CDR2 are SEHNR and FQNEAQ (reference sequence). The CDR3 is 13 amino acids.

This clonotype was picked up many times. The gene calls are TRBV15 and TRBJ2-3; no clear D gene. This CDR3 contains 13 residues. The germline gives CDR1 LNHNV, CDR2 YYDKDF (reference sequence). V lost 6 bases to trimming and J lost 4 bases, with 11 bases between them. CDR3 sequence reads: CATRQDEADTQYF. The DNA for the CDR3 is TGTGCCACCAGGCAGGATGAGGCAGATACGCAGTATTTT. Variable domain in full (rest from reference TRBV15 and TRBJ2-3): DAMVIQNPRYQVTQFGKPVTLSCSQTLNHNVMYWYQQKSSQAPKLLFHYYDKDFNNEADTPDNFQSRRPNTSFCFLDIRSPGLGDTAMYLCATRQDEADTQYFGPGTRLTVL.

The table lists this clonotype with a few counts. With a much larger clone just one base away, this may be a read error. The V gene is TRBV12-5, the J gene TRBJ1-1; TRBD1 agrees at 7 bases. The CDR3 runs 14 residues. The germline V gene has CDR1 LGHNT and CDR2 FRNRAP. The chain's CDR3 is CANGLTGSVTEAFF. In DNA, the CDR3 is TGTGCTAATGGTTTGACAGGGAGCGTCACTGAAGCTTTCTTT. The whole variable domain, remainder taken from reference TRBV12-5 and TRBJ1-1, is DARVTQTPRHKVTEMGQEVTMRCQPILGHNTVFWYRQTMMQGLELLAYFRNRAPLDDSGMPKDRFSAEMPDATLATLKIQPSEPRDSAVYFCANGLTGSVTEAFFGQGTRLTVV.

This clonotype was found many times. This sequence joins TRBV15 and TRBJ2-7; the D call may be TRBD1 or TRBD2 (6 bases each). V was pared by 3 bases and J by 6 bases, with 18 bases between. The CDR3 extends over 15 amino acids. Germline V CDR1 and CDR2: LNHNV, YYDKDF (reference sequence). The CDR3 DNA reads as TGTGCCACCAGCAGCGTACAGGGCCGGGAGCTCGAGCAGTACTTC. The encoded protein is CATSSVQGRELEQYF.

This clonotype was seen a single time. This chain connects TRBV5-8 to TRBJ1-1; 9 bases map to TRBD1. Germline V gene lookup returns CDR1 SGHTS and CDR2 YDEGEE. The CDR3 sequence is 17 residues long. J gave up 5 bases and V 4 bases, and 15 bases lay outside the gene matches. CDR3 coding DNA: TGTGCCAGCAGCCAGACATTCGAGGACAGGGGATGGACTGAAGCTTTCTTT. This codes for CASSQTFEDRGWTEAFF. Full variable domain (rest looked up from reference TRBV5-8 and TRBJ1-1): EAGVTQSPTHLIKTRGQQATLRCSPISGHTSVYWYQQALGLGLQFLLWYDEGEERNRGNFPPRFSGRQFPNYSSELNVNALELEDSALYLCASSQTFEDRGWTEAFFGQGTRLTVV.

The chain combines TRBV10-3 with TRBJ2-7; 7 bases agree with TRBD2. This CDR3 is built from 16 residues. Germline V gene lookup returns CDR1 ENHRY and CDR2 SYGVKD. After removal of 10 bases from V and 7 bases from J, the junction contained 22 bases not matched to a gene. The CDR3 DNA reads as TGTGCCACCGAAATCTTGCCTAGCGGCATCTCGGGGGAGCAGTACTTC. Amino acids: CATEILPSGISGEQYF.

This clonotype showed up many times. V is TRBV7-9 and J is TRBJ2-7; TRBD2 is a possible D gene (5 bases). Trimming took 0 bases from V and 4 from J, leaving 10 bases between them. Germline CDR1 and CDR2: SEHNR and FQNEAQ (reference sequence). CDR3 length: 14 residues. CDR3 in DNA: TGTGCCAGCAGCTTAGCGCGGGCGGAATACGAGCAGTACTTC. Translation gives CASSLARAEYEQYF.

This clonotype was recorded at least ten times. The chain recombines TRBV5-6 with TRBJ1-3, with 8 bases fitting TRBD1. Unmatched junction bases numbered 11, after V lost 4 bases and J lost 2 bases. The CDR3 spans 17 residues. CDR1 and CDR2 from the germline V gene are SGHDT and YYEEEE. CDR3: CASSQYLLTGAGNTIYF. CDR3 nucleotide sequence: TGTGCCAGCAGCCAATATCTACTGACAGGGGCTGGAAACACCATATATTTT. Full variable domain (missing parts from reference TRBV5-6 and TRBJ1-3): DAGVTQSPTHLIKTRGQQVTLRCSPKSGHDTVSWYQQALGQGPQFIFQYYEEEERQRGNFPDRFSGHQFPNYSSELNVNALLLGDSALYLCASSQYLLTGAGNTIYFGEGSWLTVV.

This clonotype came up a few times. The chain joins TRBV7-2 to TRBJ1-6; unclear D gene. Germline assignment: CDR1 SGHTA and CDR2 FQGNSA. This CDR3 has 15 residues. V lost 1 base and J lost 7, with 11 bases in between. The CDR3 spells CASSLGFPVNSPLHF. The CDR3 DNA follows: TGTGCCAGCAGCTTAGGGTTCCCGGTGAATTCACCCCTCCACTTT.

The chain couples TRBV6-1 to TRBJ1-5, with a tentative D call TRBD1 (6 bases). The germline CDR1 and CDR2 sequences are MNHNS and SASEGT. This CDR3 comprises 15 residues. The germline V and J ends were trimmed by 9 bases and 0 bases, with 15 bases remaining between them. The chain's CDR3 is CASFDRLYSNQPQHF. CDR3 coding DNA: TGTGCCAGTTTCGACAGGCTTTATAGCAATCAGCCCCAGCATTTT.

The chain links TRBV7-9 to TRBJ2-7; the match to TRBD2 covers 10 bases. Trimming cost V 2 bases and J 4 bases; bases outside gene matches: 2. This CDR3 is built from 14 residues. Per germline, CDR1 SEHNR and CDR2 FQNEAQ (reference sequence). The CDR3 here is CASSLTTSGYEQYF. The CDR3 coding sequence is TGTGCCAGCAGCTTAACGACTAGCGGGTACGAGCAGTACTTC.

The V call is TRBV11-2, the J call TRBJ2-3; maybe TRBD1 (5 bases). The germline V and J ends were trimmed by 5 bases and 3 bases, with 24 bases remaining between them. CDR3 size: 18 residues. Germline CDR1 SGHAT, CDR2 FQNNGV. CDR3 nucleotides: TGTGCCAGCAGCCGACCGACCGTGACAGCGCTCTTGACAGATACGCAGTATTTT. Residues: CASSRPTVTALLTDTQYF.

This chain uses TRBV19 with TRBJ2-2; the match to TRBD2 covers 11 bases. The CDR3 is 20 residues long. Trimming removed 5 bases from V and 0 bases from J; junction bases left unmatched: 14. The germline V gene encodes CDR1 LNHDA and CDR2 SQIVND (reference sequence). The CDR3 nucleotides read TGTGCCAGTAGTCTTCAGGGCCATTCTAGCGGGAGGACGAACACCGGGGAGCTGTTTTTT. Its translation: CASSLQGHSSGRTNTGELFF.

This clonotype was detected ten times or more. The rearrangement uses TRBV7-2 and TRBJ1-2; D is perhaps TRBD1 (5 bases). CDR3 length: 14 residues. Germline CDR1 SGHTA, CDR2 FQGNSA. With 4 bases removed from V and 2 bases from J, the gap between germline ends came to 11 bases. The DNA for the CDR3 is TGTGCCAGCAGCTCGTGGGGCGGGAACTATGGCTACACCTTC. Encoded protein: CASSSWGGNYGYTF.

This clonotype has at least ten counts. The V and J genes are TRBV5-1 and TRBJ2-2; 8 bases line up with TRBD2. The V gene's germline CDR1 is SGHRS and CDR2 YFSETQ. This CDR3 region has 16 residues. After removal of 0 bases from V and 3 bases from J, the junction contained 4 bases not matched to a gene. The CDR3 DNA follows: TGCGCCAGCAGCTTGGAGGGGCGGGAGGACACCGGGGAGCTGTTTTTT. This codes for CASSLEGREDTGELFF. Together with reference TRBV5-1 and TRBJ2-2, the CDR3 gives the full variable domain: KAGVTQTPRYLIKTRGQQVTLSCSPISGHRSVSWYQQTPGQGLQFLFEYFSETQRNKGNFPGRFSGRQFSNSRSEMNVSTLELGDSALYLCASSLEGREDTGELFFGEGSRLTVL.

This clonotype came up many times. Here the CDR3 reads CASSYNLTGSSYEQYF. The CDR3 DNA reads as TGTGCCAGCAGCTACAACCTGACTGGGAGCTCCTACGAGCAGTACTTC. The chain uses TRBV11-3 and TRBJ2-7; tentatively, D is TRBD2 (5 bases). Germline V gene lookup returns CDR1 SGHNT and CDR2 YENEEA. CDR3 length equals 16 residues. V dropped 4 bases and J dropped 0 bases, with 16 bases sitting between them. Using reference TRBV11-3 and TRBJ2-7 for the parts outside the CDR3, the full variable domain is EAGVVQSPRYKIIEKKQPVAFWCNPISGHNTLYWYLQNLGQGPELLIRYENEEAVDDSQLPKDRFSAERLKGVDSTLKIQPAELGDSAVYLCASSYNLTGSSYEQYFGPGTRLTVT.

This clonotype was seen at least ten times. The V gene is TRBV18, the J gene TRBJ1-3; maybe TRBD1 (6 bases). The CDR3 spans 14 residues. Germline V gene sequence: CDR1 KGHSH, CDR2 LQKENI. The V and J ends lost 5 bases and 3 bases respectively, with 11 bases between them. CDR3 coding DNA: TGTGCCAGCTCAAACAGGGCTGATGGAAACACCATATATTTT. Its protein product is CASSNRADGNTIYF. The entire variable domain, with the rest obtained from reference TRBV18 and TRBJ1-3, is as follows: NAGVMQNPRHLVRRRGQEARLRCSPMKGHSHVYWYRQLPEEGLKFMVYLQKENIIDESGMPKERFSAEFPKEGPSILRIQQVVRGDSAAYFCASSNRADGNTIYFGEGSWLTVV.

The chain uses TRBV15 and TRBJ1-2, with a possible D match to TRBD1 (5 bases). V dropped 0 bases and J dropped 4 bases, with 12 bases sitting between them. The germline CDR1 and CDR2 sequences are LNHNV and YYDKDF (reference sequence). This CDR3 region has 15 residues. The chain's CDR3 is CATSRDQGVGYGYTF. The CDR3 DNA follows: TGTGCCACCAGCAGAGATCAGGGAGTAGGCTATGGCTACACCTTC.

This clonotype was counted ten times or more. The chain links TRBV4-1 to TRBJ2-5; the match to TRBD1 covers 8 bases. The germline V gene has CDR1 MGHRA and CDR2 YSYEKL. The CDR3 spans 15 residues. V lost 1 base and J lost 2; bases outside the gene matches: 3. The CDR3: CASSQGDRLQETQYF. The CDR3 coding sequence is TGCGCCAGCAGCCAAGGGGACAGGCTACAAGAGACCCAGTACTTC.

There are many counts of this clonotype. This chain joins TRBV29-1 and TRBJ1-5; possible D gene TRBD1, 6 bases. Germline V gives CDR1 SQVTM, CDR2 ANQGSEA. CDR3 length: 13 amino acids. Trimming took off 4 bases at V and 6 bases at J, with 13 bases between the two ends. The CDR3 region has the DNA TGCAGCGTTGCCAGGGGAGGCAGTCAGCCCCAGCATTTT. Protein product: CSVARGGSQPQHF.

This clonotype showed up many times. The V call is TRBV29-1, the J call TRBJ2-2; no reliable D call. Germline V gene data show CDR1 as SQVTM and CDR2 as ANQGSEA. V lost 4 bases, J lost 7 bases, and 13 bases lay in between. This CDR3 contains 13 residues. The CDR3 nucleotides read TGCAGCGTTGTTCGAGGTTCTAACGGGGAGCTGTTTTTT. Translating gives CSVVRGSNGELFF.

This clonotype has more than one count but fewer than ten. This sequence joins TRBV20-1 and TRBJ2-3; D is unclear. V was shortened by 2 bases and J by 2 bases, with 17 bases between the two germline ends. CDR3 length equals 16 residues. The germline CDR1 and CDR2 sequences are DFQATT and SNEGSKA (reference sequence). CDR3 in amino acids: CSARTLQDRVTDTQYF. CDR3 coding DNA: TGCAGTGCTAGAACTCTCCAAGACCGGGTCACAGATACGCAGTATTTT.